The sequence of this T cell receptor beta chain was determined in a study of T-cell reconstitution after alpha-beta-depleted transplantation in children. This clonotype has only a few counts. Trimming left V 0 bases short and J 1 base short, with 7 bases between. The CDR3 spans 14 residues. CDR1 and CDR2 from the germline V gene are SGHRS and YFSETQ. Unique molecular identifiers were used in preparing the TCRbeta library. TCRdb used MiXCR to reprocess the PCR reads, holding one entry per CDR3 protein. The sample includes fewer than 400,000 distinct CDR3 sequences, around 21% of them seen just once. This chain links TRBV5-1 with TRBJ1-1; D gene unclear. Sequenced material: PBMCs from the stem cell graft donor, taken from the stem cell graft. The receptor was isolated from a human donor who donated a stem cell graft to a child with acute myeloid leukemia. CDR3 sequence: CASSLDGENTEAFF. The CDR3 DNA sequence: TGCGCCAGCAGCTTGGATGGGGAGAACACTGAAGCTTTCTTT.